This is a list of T cell receptor beta chains from one sample in a study of radiotherapy plus CTLA-4 blockade in lung cancer. Here immunoSEQ multiplex PCR was the method, and the copy in TCRdb shows in-frame clones only, minus some. Among tens of thousands of clones, around four fifths were seen once, and the ten largest hold roughly 4%. The sample consisted of peripheral blood, taken from a patient treated with radiotherapy plus ipilimumab. Source of these receptors: a human donor with non-small cell lung cancer who had a partial response to radiotherapy plus ipilimumab. CDR3s include the opening cysteine and the closing phenylalanine or tryptophan. Fields, in order: clone size, V gene, D gene, J gene, CDR3 DNA, CDR3 protein. A D gene is named only where the DNA matches it firmly. Clone size is stated in some rows and not others, as once, few, many or a class when expanded.

clone_size: -
v_call: TRBV5-6
d_call: -
j_call: TRBJ2-7
cdr3_nt: TGTGCCAGCAGCTCGGGGGACGTCTACGAGCAGTACTTC
cdr3_aa: CASSSGDVYEQYF

clone_size: -
v_call: TRBV19
d_call: -
j_call: TRBJ1-5
cdr3_nt: TGTGCCAGTAGCCCCCCGGTTAAATCGCCCCAGCATTTT
cdr3_aa: CASSPPVKSPQHF

clone_size: -
v_call: TRBV2
d_call: -
j_call: TRBJ2-1
cdr3_nt: TGTGCCAGCAGTGACGGGGATGAGCAGTTCTTC
cdr3_aa: CASSDGDEQFF

clone_size: -
v_call: TRBV5-1
d_call: -
j_call: TRBJ1-4
cdr3_nt: TGCGCCAGCAGCTTGGCCCGGGGTAATGAAAAACTGTTTTTT
cdr3_aa: CASSLARGNEKLFF

clone_size: -
v_call: TRBV6-1
d_call: TRBD1
j_call: TRBJ2-5
cdr3_nt: TGTGCCAGCAGTGAAGACAGGGGATGGGGCCAAGAGACCCAGTACTTC
cdr3_aa: CASSEDRGWGQETQYF

clone_size: -
v_call: TRBV2
d_call: -
j_call: TRBJ1-5
cdr3_nt: TGTGCCAGCAGTGAGAGTCAGGGTACGGGTCAGCCCCAGCATTTT
cdr3_aa: CASSESQGTGQPQHF

clone_size: -
v_call: TRBV2
d_call: TRBD2
j_call: TRBJ2-1
cdr3_nt: TGTGCCAGCAGTGAAGATCTAGCGGGGGGGTACAATGAGCAGTTCTTC
cdr3_aa: CASSEDLAGGYNEQFF

clone_size: -
v_call: TRBV9
d_call: TRBD1
j_call: TRBJ1-3
cdr3_nt: TGTGCCAGCAGCGTGGGACAGGGATCTGGAAACACCATATATTTT
cdr3_aa: CASSVGQGSGNTIYF

clone_size: -
v_call: TRBV27
d_call: TRBD1
j_call: TRBJ2-5
cdr3_nt: TGTGCCAGCAAGGACAGGCCGGGGGAGACCCAGTACTTC
cdr3_aa: CASKDRPGETQYF

clone_size: -
v_call: TRBV6-5
d_call: -
j_call: TRBJ2-7
cdr3_nt: TGTGCCAGCAGGCTATCTCGCACAGCCTACGAGCAGTACTTC
cdr3_aa: CASRLSRTAYEQYF

clone_size: few
v_call: TRBV5-1
d_call: -
j_call: TRBJ1-2
cdr3_nt: TGCGCCAGCAGCCCACGGACAGACTATGGCTACACCTTC
cdr3_aa: CASSPRTDYGYTF

clone_size: -
v_call: TRBV5-1
d_call: TRBD2
j_call: TRBJ2-5
cdr3_nt: TGCGCCAGCCGCAATTCACTAGCGGGGCAAGAGACCCAGTACTTC
cdr3_aa: CASRNSLAGQETQYF

clone_size: -
v_call: TRBV7-9
d_call: TRBD1
j_call: TRBJ1-2
cdr3_nt: TGTGCCAGCAGCTTAGATGGGACAGGGCCCTATGGCTACACCTTC
cdr3_aa: CASSLDGTGPYGYTF

clone_size: -
v_call: TRBV11-2
d_call: -
j_call: TRBJ2-3
cdr3_nt: TGTGCCAGCAGCAAAGGGACTTCCCTTAGCACAGATACGCAGTATTTT
cdr3_aa: CASSKGTSLSTDTQYF

clone_size: -
v_call: TRBV6-5
d_call: -
j_call: TRBJ2-3
cdr3_nt: TGTGCCAGCGGTCCAGGGGTCGCCACAGATACGCAGTATTTT
cdr3_aa: CASGPGVATDTQYF

clone_size: -
v_call: TRBV4-3
d_call: TRBD1
j_call: TRBJ1-6
cdr3_nt: TGCGCCAGCAGCCAAGTGAGGGACAGTAATTCACCCCTCCACTTT
cdr3_aa: CASSQVRDSNSPLHF

clone_size: -
v_call: TRBV11-2
d_call: -
j_call: TRBJ2-7
cdr3_nt: TGTGCCAGCAGCCTAAATGGGCTCCCCTACGAGCAGTACTTC
cdr3_aa: CASSLNGLPYEQYF

clone_size: -
v_call: TRBV5-4
d_call: -
j_call: TRBJ2-7
cdr3_nt: TGTGCCAGCAGCGCGGACAGCTACGAGCAGTACTTC
cdr3_aa: CASSADSYEQYF

clone_size: -
v_call: TRBV28
d_call: TRBD1
j_call: TRBJ1-2
cdr3_nt: TGTGCCAGCAGCGAAAATCAGGGGGCTCGTGGCTACACCTTC
cdr3_aa: CASSENQGARGYTF

clone_size: -
v_call: TRBV6-5
d_call: TRBD1
j_call: TRBJ2-3
cdr3_nt: TGTGCCAGCAGTCACCGGGACAGGGCCGCAGATACGCAGTATTTT
cdr3_aa: CASSHRDRAADTQYF

clone_size: -
v_call: TRBV29-1
d_call: TRBD1
j_call: TRBJ1-6
cdr3_nt: TGCAGCGCCGGGAGGGGGCCTAATTCACCCCTCCACTTT
cdr3_aa: CSAGRGPNSPLHF

clone_size: -
v_call: TRBV7-2
d_call: TRBD1
j_call: TRBJ1-3
cdr3_nt: TGTGCCAGCAGCCCTGCCGATACAGGGGCGCGGGGAAACACCATATATTTT
cdr3_aa: CASSPADTGARGNTIYF

clone_size: -
v_call: TRBV6-1
d_call: -
j_call: TRBJ2-3
cdr3_nt: TGTGCCAGCACGGGAGTAGGGAGTAGCACAGATACGCAGTATTTT
cdr3_aa: CASTGVGSSTDTQYF

clone_size: -
v_call: TRBV7-2
d_call: TRBD1
j_call: TRBJ1-2
cdr3_nt: TGTGCCAGCAGCTCACTGACAGGGTTCGACTCTGGCTACACCTTC
cdr3_aa: CASSSLTGFDSGYTF

clone_size: -
v_call: TRBV6-6
d_call: -
j_call: TRBJ1-2
cdr3_nt: TGTGCCAGCAGTACACCGGGACAAGGGGTGGGTGGCTACACCTTC
cdr3_aa: CASSTPGQGVGGYTF

clone_size: -
v_call: TRBV30
d_call: -
j_call: TRBJ2-6
cdr3_nt: TGTGCCTGGTGGGCCCGCTCGGATGTGGCCAACGTCCTGACTTTC
cdr3_aa: CAWWARSDVANVLTF

clone_size: -
v_call: TRBV9
d_call: -
j_call: TRBJ2-7
cdr3_nt: TGTGCCAGCAGCGTAGGGTCAGCCTACGAGCAGTACTTC
cdr3_aa: CASSVGSAYEQYF

clone_size: -
v_call: TRBV27
d_call: TRBD1
j_call: TRBJ1-5
cdr3_nt: TGTGCCCAAACGGGGACAGGGAAGCAGCCCCAGCATTTT
cdr3_aa: CAQTGTGKQPQHF

clone_size: -
v_call: TRBV5-6
d_call: TRBD2
j_call: TRBJ2-1
cdr3_nt: TGTGCCAGCAGCCCCGGCGGGGGGGCCCACAATGAGCAGTTCTTC
cdr3_aa: CASSPGGGAHNEQFF

clone_size: -
v_call: TRBV5-4
d_call: -
j_call: TRBJ2-3
cdr3_nt: TGTGCCAGCAGCCCGGCGGGACAGACTAGCACAGATACGCAGTATTTT
cdr3_aa: CASSPAGQTSTDTQYF

clone_size: once
v_call: TRBV7-7
d_call: -
j_call: TRBJ2-7
cdr3_nt: TGTGCCAGCAGCCTTACGGACAGAAACTACGAGCAGTACTTC
cdr3_aa: CASSLTDRNYEQYF

clone_size: -
v_call: TRBV7-3
d_call: -
j_call: TRBJ2-3
cdr3_nt: TGTGCCAGCAGCCGCGGGGCGGCAGATACGCAGTATTTT
cdr3_aa: CASSRGAADTQYF

clone_size: -
v_call: TRBV6-1
d_call: TRBD2
j_call: TRBJ2-7
cdr3_nt: TGTGCCAGCAGTGAACAGGGACTAGCGGGGGGTTACGAGCAGTACTTC
cdr3_aa: CASSEQGLAGGYEQYF

clone_size: -
v_call: TRBV4-3
d_call: TRBD2
j_call: TRBJ2-3
cdr3_nt: TGCGCCAGCAGCCAAGATTTAGTGGGACTAGCGGGAGATACGCAGTATTTT
cdr3_aa: CASSQDLVGLAGDTQYF

clone_size: -
v_call: TRBV7-9
d_call: -
j_call: TRBJ2-1
cdr3_nt: TGTGCCAGCAGCTTGGGCAGGGGATTTGTTTCCAATGAGCAGTTCTTC
cdr3_aa: CASSLGRGFVSNEQFF

clone_size: -
v_call: TRBV7-3
d_call: TRBD1
j_call: TRBJ2-5
cdr3_nt: TGTGCCAGCAGCAAAGGACAGGGCAGGGAAGAGACCCAGTACTTC
cdr3_aa: CASSKGQGREETQYF

clone_size: -
v_call: TRBV30
d_call: TRBD1
j_call: TRBJ1-1
cdr3_nt: TGTGCCTGGAGTCTCCGGGACAGGGGAAGAACTGAAGCTTTCTTT
cdr3_aa: CAWSLRDRGRTEAFF

clone_size: -
v_call: TRBV5-4
d_call: -
j_call: TRBJ2-1
cdr3_nt: TGTGCCAGCAGCGAGGGACAACTCGCCTACAATGAGCAGTTCTTC
cdr3_aa: CASSEGQLAYNEQFF

clone_size: -
v_call: TRBV7-8
d_call: TRBD1
j_call: TRBJ2-2
cdr3_nt: TGTGCCAGCAGCACCCGGACAGGGGGAGCCACCGGGGAGCTGTTTTTT
cdr3_aa: CASSTRTGGATGELFF

clone_size: -
v_call: TRBV5-5
d_call: -
j_call: TRBJ1-1
cdr3_nt: TGTGCCAGCAGCACCGATGGGGGGGTTGAAGCTTTCTTT
cdr3_aa: CASSTDGGVEAFF